Here is one TCR beta chain with its context. The CDR3 runs 16 residues. The germline gives CDR1 LNHDA, CDR2 SQIVND (reference sequence). The germline V and J ends were trimmed by 1 base and 2 bases, with 12 bases remaining between them. Survey-level immunoSEQ sequencing profiled the TCR beta repertoire. Repertoires were generated with immunoSEQ multiplex PCR, while TCRdb's copy carries only in-frame clones and drops some. The data hold about 68,000 clones, with 93% observed a single time. The TCR comes from a man aged 40-49 years with rheumatoid arthritis. The sample was PBMCs. The rearrangement joins TRBV19 to TRBJ1-5, with D unresolved. The CDR3 nucleotides are TGTGCCAGTAGTATAGCCGGCCCTTCGGGCAATCAGCCCCAGCATTTT. Amino acid sequence: CASSIAGPSGNQPQHF.